The text below deals with one TCR beta chain. These data originate in a study of shared clonotypes between healthy human individuals. Per germline, CDR1 SGHDN and CDR2 FVKESK. This CDR3 comprises 15 residues. The V gene lost 4 bases and the J gene lost 8 bases, with 20 bases spanning the gap. This table comes from immunoSEQ multiplex PCR, and its TCRdb copy is limited to in-frame clones, with some not included. Here the sample spans fewer than 550,000 clones, about three quarters being singletons. The sequence was obtained from a woman aged 40 to 50 in good health. Some clones in this sample may be carry-over from other donors' samples. Sequences were obtained from PBMCs. The rearrangement links TRBV14 to TRBJ1-2; a possible D gene is TRBD1 (5 bases). As DNA, the CDR3 is TGTGCCAGCAGCCCTATTCCCGGGACCCCGGTCGGCTACACCTTC. Protein: CASSPIPGTPVGYTF.